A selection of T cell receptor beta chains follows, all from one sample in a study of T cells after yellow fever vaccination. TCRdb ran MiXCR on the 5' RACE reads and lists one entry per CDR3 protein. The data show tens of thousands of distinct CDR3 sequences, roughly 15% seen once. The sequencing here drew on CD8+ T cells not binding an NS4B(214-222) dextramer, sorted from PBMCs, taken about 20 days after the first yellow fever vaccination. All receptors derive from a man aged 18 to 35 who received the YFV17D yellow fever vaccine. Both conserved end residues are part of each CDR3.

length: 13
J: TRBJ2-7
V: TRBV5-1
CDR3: CASSLEGGYEQYF

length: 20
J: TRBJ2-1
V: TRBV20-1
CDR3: CSARGFASAKSWRSYNEQFF

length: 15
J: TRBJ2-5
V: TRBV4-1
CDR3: CASSHAGTAQETQYF

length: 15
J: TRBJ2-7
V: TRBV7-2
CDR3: CASSFGFTNSYEQYF

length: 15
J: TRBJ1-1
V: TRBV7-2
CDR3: CASSLAGGGNTEAFF

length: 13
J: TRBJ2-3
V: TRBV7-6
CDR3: CASSPGGTDTQYF

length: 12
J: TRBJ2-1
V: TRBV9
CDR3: CASKSSYNEQFF

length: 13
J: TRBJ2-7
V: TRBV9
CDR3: CASSGGGRYEQYF

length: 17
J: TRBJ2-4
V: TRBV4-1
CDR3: CASSQESGAGVLGIQYF

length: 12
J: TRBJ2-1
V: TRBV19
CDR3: CASSMGTNEQFF

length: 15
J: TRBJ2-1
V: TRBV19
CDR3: CASSIGQGVNNEQFF

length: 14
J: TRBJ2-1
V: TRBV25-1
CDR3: CASSGRGVYNEQFF

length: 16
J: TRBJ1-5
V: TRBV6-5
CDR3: CASSWRGGDSNQPQHF

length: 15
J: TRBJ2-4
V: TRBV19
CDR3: CASSISYGLAEIMLF

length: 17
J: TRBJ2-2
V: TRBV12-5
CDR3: CASGFLTGGPITGELFF

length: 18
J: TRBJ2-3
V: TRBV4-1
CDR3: CASSHAGTSGGGTDTQYF

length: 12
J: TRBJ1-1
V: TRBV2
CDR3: CASSTANTEAFF

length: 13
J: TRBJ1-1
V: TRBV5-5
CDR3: CASSHGTNTEAFF

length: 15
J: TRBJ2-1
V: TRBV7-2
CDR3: CASRWASGGFDEQFF

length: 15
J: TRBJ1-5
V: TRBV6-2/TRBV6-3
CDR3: CASSYGRANNQPQHF

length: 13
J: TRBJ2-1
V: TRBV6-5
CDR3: CASSYSTENEQFF

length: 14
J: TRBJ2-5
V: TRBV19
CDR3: CASSIDWAEETQYF

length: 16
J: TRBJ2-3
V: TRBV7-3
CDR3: CASSPSGTGGADTQYF

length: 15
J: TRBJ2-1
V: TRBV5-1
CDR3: CASSLVGDFRDEQFF

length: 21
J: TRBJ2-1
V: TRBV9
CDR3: CASSTRRGLAGGPPSYNEQFF

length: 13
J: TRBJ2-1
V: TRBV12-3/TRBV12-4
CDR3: CASSRTSVYEQFF

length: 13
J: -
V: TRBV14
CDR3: CASSRPQGGEQYF

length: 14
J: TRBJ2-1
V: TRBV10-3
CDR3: CAIKTSGGDNEQFF

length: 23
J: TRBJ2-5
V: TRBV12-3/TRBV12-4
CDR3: CASSLAGYMGGLGGGPLQETQYF

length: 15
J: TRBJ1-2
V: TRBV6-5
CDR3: CASSYSGTGAYGYTF

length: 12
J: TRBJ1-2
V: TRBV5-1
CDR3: CASSPQGDGYTF

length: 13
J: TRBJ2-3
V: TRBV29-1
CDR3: CSALAVSTDTQYF

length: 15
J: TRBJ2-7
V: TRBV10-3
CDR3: CAISELAGSSYEQYF

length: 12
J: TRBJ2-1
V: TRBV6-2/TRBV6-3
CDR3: CASSYSTDEQFF

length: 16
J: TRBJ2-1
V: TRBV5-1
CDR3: CASSSLGLAGSNEQFF

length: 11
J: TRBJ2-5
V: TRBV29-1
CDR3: CSPWHQETQYF

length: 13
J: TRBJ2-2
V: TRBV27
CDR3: CASRPLGGGELFF

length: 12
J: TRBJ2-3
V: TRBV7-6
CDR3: CASSPGGGRQYF

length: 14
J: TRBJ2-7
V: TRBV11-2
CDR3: CASSSGQGAGEQYF

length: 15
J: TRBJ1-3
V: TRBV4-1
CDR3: CASSQGRSSGNTIYF

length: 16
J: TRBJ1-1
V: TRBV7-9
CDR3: CASSLVGQGTNTEAFF

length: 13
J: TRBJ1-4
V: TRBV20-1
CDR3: CSARDGYNEKLFF

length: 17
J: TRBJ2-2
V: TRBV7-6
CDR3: CASSPSKSFANTGELFF